These 17 T cell receptor beta chains originate from one sample sequenced in a study of blood T cells in healthy people across ages. Through a sample-barcoded 5' primer and a J-beta primer mix, a second PCR was run for 7 to 11 cycles. TCRdb ran MiXCR on the 5' RACE reads and lists one entry per CDR3 protein. Found here are approximately 360,000 distinct CDR3 sequences, over 45% of them singletons; the top ten hold 51%. The sample taken for sequencing was blood. Source of these receptors: a man aged 55 to 70 in good health.

This clonotype was observed many times. With a much larger clone just one base away, this may be a read error. The chain recombines TRBV5-1 with TRBJ2-5, with 10 bases aligning to TRBD2. The CDR3 length is 17 residues. The V segment lost 4 bases and the J segment 11 bases; nucleotides outside the gene matches: 20. The germline V gene has CDR1 SGHRS and CDR2 YFSETQ. The CDR3: CASSPGASSGGYNEQYF. The CDR3 DNA is TGCGCCAGCAGCCCAGGCGCCTCTAGCGGGGGTTACAATGAGCAGTACTTC.

A single count supports this clonotype. The gene calls are TRBV28 and TRBJ1-5; D gene uncertain. This CDR3 is built from 17 residues. Per germline, CDR1 MDHEN and CDR2 SYDVKM. Trimming took off 4 bases at V and 3 bases at J, with 19 bases between the two ends. The chain's CDR3 is CASSSSSGPSLNQPQHF. CDR3 nucleotide sequence: TGTGCCAGCAGTTCCTCCTCGGGTCCCTCTCTCAATCAGCCCCAGCATTTT.

There are a few counts of this clonotype. This chain joins TRBV29-1 and TRBJ2-1, with TRBD1 matching over 10 bases. Germline CDR1 SQVTM, CDR2 ANQGSEA. V dropped 7 bases and J dropped 3; count of bases not matched to a gene: 3. The CDR3 spans 13 residues. CDR3 sequence: CSAGQGGYNEQFF. CDR3 DNA sequence: TGCAGCGCCGGACAGGGGGGCTACAATGAGCAGTTCTTC.

The rearrangement uses TRBV7-9 and TRBJ1-2; D not resolved. This CDR3 is 15 amino acids long. Between the trimmed V and J ends, which lost 5 bases and 2 bases, there was a span of 15 bases. The V gene's germline CDR1 is SEHNR and CDR2 FQNEAQ (reference sequence). The CDR3 DNA reads as TGTGCCAGCAGCCAGCCTGAAAAAGGAAACTATGGCTACACCTTC. The encoded protein is CASSQPEKGNYGYTF.

The chain combines TRBV6-5 with TRBJ2-3; perhaps TRBD1 as D (5 bases). V was shortened by 2 bases and J by 11 bases, with 20 bases between the two germline ends. Per germline, CDR1 MNHEY and CDR2 SVGAGI. The CDR3 has 15 residues. Written as DNA, the CDR3 is TGTGCCAGCAGTTACCACCCTGATTTAAGGGGAATGCAGTATTTT. Its protein is CASSYHPDLRGMQYF.

Notes on this clonotype: This may be a read error, as it is one base from a much larger clone. The V gene is TRBV20-1, the J gene TRBJ2-6; no clear D. V gave up 5 bases and J gave up 0 bases, with 5 bases separating them. Germline V CDR1 and CDR2: DFQATT, SNEGSKA (reference sequence). The CDR3 has 13 residues. CDR3 region: CSAHPSGANVLTF. Here the CDR3 DNA reads TGCAGTGCTCACCCCTCTGGGGCCAACGTCCTGACTTTC.

V usage is TRBV5-8 and J usage is TRBJ2-4, with 8 bases identical to TRBD1. V lost 4 bases, J lost 14 bases, and 14 bases stayed unmatched. CDR1 and CDR2 (germline): SGHTS, YDEGEE. CDR3 length equals 14 residues. CDR3 DNA sequence: TGTGCCAGCAGCAGGGGGACAGGTATGATGAGTGAGTACTTC. It translates to CASSRGTGMMSEYF.

The rearrangement joins TRBV14 to TRBJ2-7, with D possibly matching TRBD1 (6 bases). The length of the CDR3 is 16 residues. CDR1 is SGHDN, CDR2 FVKESK, per germline. Trimming removed 4 bases from V and 2 bases from J, with 18 bases in between. CDR3 protein: CASSLGEWDKAYEQYF. The CDR3 DNA sequence: TGTGCCAGCAGCCTAGGCGAGTGGGACAAAGCCTACGAGCAGTACTTC.

This clonotype was seen only a few times. The chain employs TRBV9 and TRBJ1-2; 10 nucleotides align to TRBD1. Germline assignment: CDR1 SGDLS and CDR2 YYNGEE. With 6 bases clipped from V and 8 bases from J, the junction kept 7 bases outside the gene matches. The CDR3 runs to 13 residues. The CDR3 here is CASTSDRGKGYTF. CDR3 coding DNA: TGTGCCAGCACGTCGGACAGGGGGAAGGGCTACACCTTC.

The CDR3: CASSSQDRSLLGTEAFF. Written as DNA, the CDR3 is TGTGCCAGCAGCTCCCAGGACAGGAGCTTGTTGGGCACTGAAGCTTTCTTT. This rearrangement joins TRBV7-2 to TRBJ1-1, with 7 bases identical to TRBD1. The CDR3 has 17 residues. Germline V gene lookup returns CDR1 SGHTA and CDR2 FQGNSA. V shed 4 bases, J shed 4 bases, and the junction held 15 bases outside the gene matches.

The chain employs TRBV2 and TRBJ2-1; maybe TRBD2 (5 bases). The ends were cut back, 6 bases at V and 4 bases at J, with 10 bases in the middle. The CDR3 sequence is 13 residues long. The germline gives CDR1 SNHLY, CDR2 FYNNEI. The DNA of the CDR3 is TGTGCCAGCAGCCGGGATTATTACAATGAGCAGTTCTTC. Translating it yields CASSRDYYNEQFF.

This rearrangement joins TRBV29-1 to TRBJ1-2; tentatively, D is TRBD1 (6 bases). This CDR3 spans 17 amino acids. Germline V gives CDR1 SQVTM, CDR2 ANQGSEA. V gave up 7 bases and J gave up 1 base, with 25 bases separating them. CDR3 DNA: TGCAGCGCTGAGTACAGGGTCCCACGCCACCTTAACTATGGCTACACCTTC. This sequence encodes CSAEYRVPRHLNYGYTF.

The chain recombines TRBV3-1 with TRBJ2-5, with D perhaps TRBD1 (5 bases). This CDR3 region has 13 residues. V shed 8 bases and J shed 5 bases, with 15 bases lying between them. From germline, CDR1 is LGHDT and CDR2 YNNKEL (reference sequence). As DNA, the CDR3 is TGTGCCAGCGTTAGGACAACTGGGGAGACCCAGTACTTC. This gives the protein CASVRTTGETQYF.

V usage is TRBV6-6 and J usage is TRBJ2-7; TRBD1 might be the D (6 bases). The CDR3 consists of 12 residues. The germline V and J ends were trimmed by 5 bases and 5 bases, with 10 bases remaining between them. Per germline, CDR1 MNHNY and CDR2 SVGAGI (reference sequence). In nucleotides, the CDR3 is TGTGCCAGCAGTACACAGGGAGACGAGCAGTACTTC. Its protein is CASSTQGDEQYF.

The chain carries TRBV12-3 or TRBV12-4 and TRBJ1-2; D is possibly TRBD1 (6 bases). The CDR3 consists of 13 residues. Trimming removed 8 bases at V and 2 bases at J, with 12 bases between. CDR3 coding DNA: TGTGCCAGCCAGCGGACAGAAAACTATGGCTACACCTTC. Translated: CASQRTENYGYTF.

This clonotype was counted between two and nine times. This rearrangement joins TRBV4-2 to TRBJ2-1; 12 bases fit TRBD2. Germline CDR1 is LGHNA and CDR2 is YNFKEQ. The CDR3 runs to 18 residues. The J segment lost 9 bases and the V segment lost 3 bases, leaving 15 bases of the junction unmatched. The CDR3 region is CASSQESHTSGGIPEQFF. The CDR3 DNA is TGTGCCAGCAGCCAGGAGAGCCACACTAGCGGGGGGATCCCTGAGCAGTTCTTC.

This sequence joins TRBV5-1 and TRBJ2-3; TRBD1 matches at 7 bases. With 4 bases clipped from V and 4 bases from J, the junction kept 9 bases outside the gene matches. The CDR3 has 15 amino acids. The germline V gene has CDR1 SGHRS and CDR2 YFSETQ. For the CDR3, the DNA is TGCGCCAGCAGCCGAGGGGGCAGCGGCTCAGATACGCAGTATTTT. Protein product: CASSRGGSGSDTQYF.